Presented here are 25 T cell receptor beta chains from one specimen sequenced in a study of T cell changes during pregnancy in multiple sclerosis. Using immunoSEQ multiplex PCR, the repertoire was profiled, and TCRdb retains in-frame clones only, with some absent. Of 35,000 to 55,000 clones listed, under 95% are singletons. The source was CD4+ T cells from peripheral blood mononuclear cells, collected in the third trimester of pregnancy. The receptor source for this set is a female donor with multiple sclerosis, enrolled in a pregnancy study.

The chain joins TRBV6-1 to TRBJ1-5; D remains ambiguous. The CDR3 has 15 residues. Trimming took off 6 bases at V and 0 bases at J, with 12 bases between the two ends. Germline CDR1 reads MNHNS; CDR2 reads SASEGT. This chain's CDR3 is CASSPQSRSNQPQHF. The CDR3 DNA is TGTGCCAGCAGCCCACAGTCCCGTAGCAATCAGCCCCAGCATTTT.

V is TRBV7-9 and J is TRBJ2-7, with TRBD2 as a possible D gene (5 bases). CDR1 and CDR2 (germline): SEHNR, FQNEAQ (reference sequence). There are 13 residues in the CDR3. V lost 2 bases to trimming and J lost 5 bases, with 10 bases between them. CDR3 bases: TGTGCCAGCAGCTTAAGGGAGTACGACGAGCAGTACTTC. Protein sequence: CASSLREYDEQYF.

This clone was seen more than once but under ten times. The chain is built from TRBV28 and TRBJ1-1; a weak D match, TRBD1 (6 bases). Germline V lookup: CDR1 MDHEN, CDR2 SYDVKM. With 4 bases removed from V and 6 bases from J, the gap between germline ends came to 12 bases. The CDR3 consists of 13 residues. The CDR3 DNA reads TGTGCCAGCAGTTCCAGGGGCTCGGCTGAAGCTTTCTTT. It codes for CASSSRGSAEAFF. The variable domain in full, completed from reference TRBV28 and TRBJ1-1, reads DVKVTQSSRYLVKRTGEKVFLECVQDMDHENMFWYRQDPGLGLRLIYFSYDVKMKEKGDIPEGYSVSREKKERFSLILESASTNQTSMYLCASSSRGSAEAFFGQGTRLTVV.

This clone occurred once. This chain connects TRBV7-6 to TRBJ2-1; D is perhaps TRBD2 (6 bases). V was pared by 2 bases and J by 4 bases, with 9 bases between. Germline CDR1 is SGHVS and CDR2 is FNYEAQ. There are 14 residues in the CDR3. The CDR3 nucleotides read TGTGCCAGCAGCTTATATCGGGGGTACAATGAGCAGTTCTTC. This codes for CASSLYRGYNEQFF. The whole variable domain, filled in from reference TRBV7-6 and TRBJ2-1, reads GAGVSQSPRYKVTKRGQDVALRCDPISGHVSLYWYRQALGQGPEFLTYFNYEAQQDKSGLPNDRFSAERPEGSISTLTIQRTEQRDSAMYRCASSLYRGYNEQFFGPGTRLTVL.

The chain is built from TRBV4-2 and TRBJ1-1; 9 bases match TRBD1. The CDR3 runs to 18 residues. V lost 1 base, J lost 1 base, and 10 bases stayed unmatched. Germline loops: CDR1 LGHNA, CDR2 YNFKEQ. The CDR3 nucleotides are TGTGCCAGCAGCCAAGGGGTACAGGGGGCCCTAAGGAACACTGAAGCTTTCTTT. Residues: CASSQGVQGALRNTEAFF.

This clone occurred once. This chain uses TRBV4-2 with TRBJ2-1, with 10 bases lining up with TRBD2. In germline, CDR1 is LGHNA, CDR2 YNFKEQ. J lost 14 bases, V lost 0 bases, and 31 bases had no gene match. The CDR3 runs to 22 residues. CDR3 protein: CASSQDNRGSGRANLLDDLEFF. The CDR3 DNA is TGTGCCAGCAGCCAAGATAATCGCGGCAGCGGGAGGGCTAATTTGCTGGATGATTTAGAGTTCTTC.

This chain uses TRBV4-3 with TRBJ2-1; D is perhaps TRBD2 (5 bases). The CDR3 runs to 12 residues. Germline V gene lookup returns CDR1 LGHNA and CDR2 YSLEER. V was pared by 4 bases and J by 10 bases, with 11 bases between. The DNA for the CDR3 is TGCGCCAGCAGCCGAGAGCGGCGCGAGCAGTTCTTC. This gives the protein CASSRERREQFF.

The CDR3 DNA reads as TGCGCCAGCAGCCACGCCGGGACAGGGTTTAAGGGCTACACCTTC. Translation: CASSHAGTGFKGYTF. J is TRBJ1-2 and V is TRBV4-3; 9 positions agree with TRBD1. The CDR3 extends over 15 amino acids. Germline CDR1 is LGHNA and CDR2 is YSLEER. With 3 bases clipped from V and 8 bases from J, the junction kept 10 bases outside the gene matches.

CDR3 residues: CASSLAGAGGTQYF. CDR3 bases: TGTGCCAGCAGTTTAGCGGGAGCTGGGGGGACGCAGTATTTT. V gene TRBV28 combines with J gene TRBJ2-3, with TRBD2 matching over 7 bases. Trimming removed 2 bases from V and 9 bases from J; junction bases left unmatched: 8. CDR1 and CDR2 from the germline V gene are MDHEN and SYDVKM. This CDR3 is 14 amino acids long.

The V call is TRBV5-1, the J call TRBJ2-3; 10 bases align to TRBD2. Germline trimming cut 0 bases from V and 4 bases from J; bases unmatched to any gene: 8. The CDR3 has 17 amino acids. The germline CDR1 and CDR2 sequences are SGHRS and YFSETQ. The CDR3 is CASSLVLAGVGPDTQYF. CDR3 nucleotides: TGCGCCAGCAGCTTGGTGCTAGCGGGAGTGGGTCCAGATACGCAGTATTTT.

V is TRBV5-1 and J is TRBJ2-1; TRBD2 agrees at 16 bases. V was pared by 4 bases and J by 8 bases, with 6 bases of the junction left unmatched. There are 16 residues in the CDR3. Germline CDR1 reads SGHRS; CDR2 reads YFSETQ. The CDR3 reads CASSAGTSGRADEQFF. The CDR3 DNA sequence: TGCGCCAGCAGCGCCGGGACTAGCGGGAGGGCCGATGAGCAGTTCTTC.

This clone is a singleton in its sample. The chain recombines TRBV27 with TRBJ2-7; weak D call: TRBD1 (6 bases). This CDR3 has 14 residues. Trimming removed 4 bases at V and 6 bases at J, with 16 bases between. Germline assignment: CDR1 MNHEY and CDR2 SMNVEV (reference sequence). The CDR3 DNA sequence: TGTGCCAGCAGTTCCAACAGGGCCCGGGGCGAGCAGTACTTC. Protein: CASSSNRARGEQYF.

The chain uses TRBV5-4 and TRBJ1-2, with D possibly matching TRBD1 (6 bases). This CDR3 spans 13 amino acids. The ends were cut back, 4 bases at V and 6 bases at J, with 13 bases in the middle. Germline V gene data show CDR1 as SGHNT and CDR2 as YYREEE (reference sequence). The CDR3, as DNA: TGTGCCAGCAGCGAACAGGGTATCGATGGCTACACCTTC. It is translated as CASSEQGIDGYTF.

This CDR3 is CASSRGGIDTQYF. Written as DNA, the CDR3 is TGTGCCAGCTCCCGAGGGGGAATAGATACGCAGTATTTT. The chain couples TRBV18 to TRBJ2-3, with a weak D call TRBD1 (6 bases). Germline V lookup: CDR1 KGHSH, CDR2 LQKENI. The CDR3 has 13 residues. Trimming removed 6 bases from V and 5 bases from J, with 12 bases in between.

The chain carries TRBV5-1 and TRBJ2-2, with 10 bases that match TRBD2. V shed 4 bases, J shed 1 base, and the junction held 4 bases outside the gene matches. Germline values: CDR1 SGHRS, CDR2 YFSETQ. The CDR3 totals 16 residues. CDR3 sequence (DNA): TGCGCCAGCAGCCATAGGACTAGCGGGAACACCGGGGAGCTGTTTTTT. Its translation: CASSHRTSGNTGELFF. Complete variable domain (other parts from reference TRBV5-1 and TRBJ2-2): KAGVTQTPRYLIKTRGQQVTLSCSPISGHRSVSWYQQTPGQGLQFLFEYFSETQRNKGNFPGRFSGRQFSNSRSEMNVSTLELGDSALYLCASSHRTSGNTGELFFGEGSRLTVL.

The rearrangement uses TRBV27 and TRBJ2-3, with TRBD2 matching over 12 bases. This CDR3 is built from 14 residues. The V segment lost 3 bases and the J segment 7 bases; nucleotides outside the gene matches: 2. Germline loops: CDR1 MNHEY, CDR2 SMNVEV (reference sequence). CDR3 residues: CASSLGLAGYTQYF. CDR3 sequence (DNA): TGTGCCAGCAGTTTGGGACTAGCGGGCTATACGCAGTATTTT.

This clone was seen a single time. J is TRBJ1-4 and V is TRBV7-6; TRBD1 agrees at 9 bases. This CDR3 has 15 amino acids. Germline-derived CDR1 and CDR2 are SGHVS and FNYEAQ. Losses at the gene ends were 5 bases for V and 2 bases for J; bases not matched to a gene: 3. As DNA, the CDR3 is TGTGCCAGCAGCCTGACAGGGGGTACTAATGAAAAACTGTTTTTT. Its translation is CASSLTGGTNEKLFF.

The chain is built from TRBV5-1 and TRBJ2-5; the D gene is possibly TRBD2 (5 bases). The CDR3 consists of 15 residues. CDR1 is SGHRS, CDR2 YFSETQ, per germline. Deletions cut 0 bases from V and 11 bases from J, with 20 bases between. DNA for the CDR3: TGCGCCAGCAGCTTGGATGCGCGGAGGTCTGGAGAGCAGTACTTC. Amino acid sequence: CASSLDARRSGEQYF.

The CDR3: CASSQGNEQFF. For the CDR3, the DNA is TGTGCCAGCAGCCAGGGGAATGAGCAGTTCTTC. V usage is TRBV6-5 and J usage is TRBJ2-1, with D maybe TRBD1 (6 bases). V lost 6 bases, J lost 7 bases, and 7 bases lay in between. Germline CDR1 MNHEY, CDR2 SVGAGI. This CDR3 region has 11 residues.

The CDR3 nucleotides read TGCAGTCGATGGGGGGACTCCTACAATGAGCAGTTCTTC. Residues: CSRWGDSYNEQFF. The chain has TRBV29-1 and TRBJ2-1; possibly TRBD2 for D (6 bases). Germline V gene sequence: CDR1 SQVTM, CDR2 ANQGSEA. The CDR3 length is 13 residues.

V and J are TRBV27 and TRBJ2-3; 7 nucleotides line up with TRBD2. V was clipped by 1 base and J by 1 base; unmatched bases: 11. The germline V gene has CDR1 MNHEY and CDR2 SMNVEV (reference sequence). The CDR3 runs to 18 residues. The CDR3 nucleotides are TGTGCCAGCAGTTTATTGGCGGGAGAGGGAAGCGGCACAGATACGCAGTATTTT. Its protein product is CASSLLAGEGSGTDTQYF.

The chain carries TRBV10-3 and TRBJ2-7; 10 bases match TRBD2. This CDR3 region has 16 residues. Looked up from germline, CDR1 is ENHRY and CDR2 is SYGVKD. The junction had 7 bases not matched to a gene; V was cut back by 3 bases and J by 2 bases. CDR3 DNA sequence: TGTGCCATCAGTGAAGGTCTAGCGGGAGAGCCCTACGAGCAGTACTTC. Its translation: CAISEGLAGEPYEQYF.

The CDR3 loop reads CASTADRDTEAFF. CDR3 nucleotides: TGTGCCAGTACCGCAGACAGGGACACTGAAGCTTTCTTT. V usage is TRBV19 and J usage is TRBJ1-1, with TRBD1 matching over 7 bases. CDR1 and CDR2 (germline): LNHDA, SQIVND (reference sequence). V was pared by 7 bases and J by 3 bases, with 5 bases of the junction left unmatched. The CDR3 is 13 amino acids.

This clone was recorded once. The chain carries TRBV27 and TRBJ2-3; D not certain. Trimming stripped 0 bases from V and 0 bases from J, with 7 bases between. The CDR3 totals 15 residues. The germline gives CDR1 MNHEY, CDR2 SMNVEV (reference sequence). This CDR3 reads CASSLSALSTDTQYF. The CDR3 nucleotides are TGTGCCAGCAGTTTATCCGCGCTCAGCACAGATACGCAGTATTTT.

This sequence joins TRBV6-6 and TRBJ1-1; no firm D call. Germline V gene data show CDR1 as MNHNY and CDR2 as SVGAGI (reference sequence). The V end lost 0 bases, the J end lost 1 base, and 12 bases lay between the germline ends. This CDR3 region has 16 residues. This chain's CDR3 is CASSYSASVQNTEAFF. The CDR3 DNA sequence: TGTGCCAGCAGTTACTCGGCCTCAGTCCAGAACACTGAAGCTTTCTTT.